This TCR beta chain was obtained from a study of blood T cell repertoires in COVID-19. The overall study: Sources were T cells, B-cell-depleted T cells, or PBMCs; the material itself was cDNA or gDNA.

Authors' processing steps: For nucleated cells, counts were estimated from reference gene primer amplification. Sequenced by immunoSEQ multiplex PCR; TCRdb stores in-frame clones only, minus some. V, J and clone size are taken as reported in that table, and D and trimming were inferred from the DNA itself. The sample lists a few hundred thousand clones; approximately 90% were seen once. This clone was detected a few times. Looked up from germline, CDR1 is SGHRS and CDR2 is YFSETQ. The trim removed 5 bases at V and 5 bases at J, leaving 6 bases unmatched. This CDR3 contains 14 residues. This receptor was obtained from a woman between 50 and 59 years old with active or convalescent COVID-19. The specimen sequenced was peripheral blood. The J gene is TRBJ1-4, the V gene TRBV5-1; 7 bases are shared with TRBD1. CDR3 sequence reads: CASRDQGGNEKLFF. The CDR3 DNA reads TGCGCCAGCAGAGATCAGGGGGGAAATGAAAAACTGTTTTTT.